Below, 18 T cell receptor beta chains from the same sample are listed, as sequenced in a study of T-cell reconstitution after alpha-beta-depleted transplantation in children. Unique molecular identifiers were incorporated into the prepared TCRbeta library. TCRdb re-called the PCR reads with MiXCR, one entry per CDR3 protein. Among 260,000 or so distinct CDR3 sequences listed, about 12% were seen once. The specimen was PBMCs from the stem cell graft donor, collected from the stem cell graft. These receptor sequences come from a human donor who donated a stem cell graft to a child with acute lymphoblastic leukemia.

Many counts were recorded for this clonotype. The V gene is TRBV6-1, the J gene TRBJ2-5, with D unclear. CDR1 is MNHNS, CDR2 SASEGT, per germline. The CDR3 has 13 amino acids. V dropped 6 bases and J dropped 4 bases, with 12 bases sitting between them. The CDR3 nucleotides are TGTGCCAGCAGCCCCCTGGATCTAGAGACCCAGTACTTC. The encoded protein is CASSPLDLETQYF.

This clonotype was seen at least ten times. V usage is TRBV10-3 and J usage is TRBJ1-6; D unclear. The CDR3 has 14 residues. V was shortened by 5 bases and J by 6 bases, with 11 bases between the two germline ends. The germline V gene has CDR1 ENHRY and CDR2 SYGVKD. In DNA form, the CDR3 reads TGTGCCATCAGTTACGCGGGTCTTAATTCACCCCTCCACTTT. The encoded protein is CAISYAGLNSPLHF.

This clonotype was recorded at least ten times. The J gene is TRBJ2-5, the V gene TRBV10-3; 7 bases map to TRBD2. Trimming took 11 bases from V and 4 from J; bases not matched to a gene: 7. The CDR3 extends over 12 amino acids. Per the germline V gene, CDR1 is ENHRY and CDR2 is SYGVKD. The CDR3 here is CASTGGAETQYF. The CDR3 DNA is TGTGCCTCCACGGGGGGAGCAGAGACCCAGTACTTC.

This clonotype was found many times. The chain is built from TRBV7-2 and TRBJ2-4, with a possible D match to TRBD1 (8 bases). V was trimmed by 4 bases and J by 7 bases, leaving 23 bases between them. Germline CDR1 is SGHTA and CDR2 is FQGNSA. The CDR3 covers 17 residues. CDR3 sequence reads: CASSSPDREGLRNIQYF. The CDR3, as DNA: TGTGCCAGCAGCTCCCCGGACAGGGAGGGACTTAGGAACATTCAGTACTTC.

This clonotype was observed at least ten times. This chain links TRBV7-8 with TRBJ2-3; the match to TRBD2 covers 11 bases. From germline, CDR1 is SGHVS and CDR2 FQNEAQ. V lost 4 bases, J lost 0 bases, and 9 bases stayed unmatched. This CDR3 has 18 residues. The CDR3 bases are TGTGCCAGCAGCTCGGGGACTAGCGGCCTCGCTAGCACAGATACGCAGTATTTT. Amino acid sequence: CASSSGTSGLASTDTQYF.

The rearrangement uses TRBV19 and TRBJ2-1; D is unresolved. The germline V and J ends were trimmed by 11 bases and 5 bases, with 4 bases remaining between them. The germline CDR1 and CDR2 sequences are LNHDA and SQIVND (reference sequence). There are 9 residues in the CDR3. DNA of the CDR3: TGTGCCGGACACAATGAGCAGTTCTTC. It encodes CAGHNEQFF. Based on the CDR3 plus reference TRBV19 and TRBJ2-1, the full variable domain is DGGITQSPKYLFRKEGQNVTLSCEQNLNHDAMYWYRQDPGQGLRLIYYSQIVNDFQKGDIAEGYSVSREKKESFPLTVTSAQKNPTAFYLCAGHNEQFFGPGTRLTVL.

A word on this clonotype: This may be a read error: a much more frequent sequence differs by one nucleotide. This rearrangement joins TRBV10-3 to TRBJ1-5; TRBD1 matches at 9 bases. The CDR3 contains 15 residues. CDR1 is ENHRY, CDR2 SYGVKD, per germline. Unmatched junction bases numbered 7, after V lost 6 bases and J lost 4 bases. This CDR3 is CAISVTGTGNQPQHF. The CDR3 coding sequence is TGTGCCATCAGCGTTACAGGGACAGGGAATCAGCCCCAGCATTTT.

The rearrangement joins TRBV19 to TRBJ2-1; TRBD2 matches at 9 bases. The V and J ends lost 1 base and 7 bases, in that order; junction bases with no gene match: 11. CDR3 length: 17 residues. From germline, CDR1 is LNHDA and CDR2 SQIVND (reference sequence). The CDR3 loop is CASSIVFVSSGMNEQFF. CDR3 in DNA: TGTGCCAGTAGTATAGTATTCGTGTCTAGCGGGATGAATGAGCAGTTCTTC.

The J gene is TRBJ2-7, the V gene TRBV4-1, with TRBD1 matching over 9 bases. CDR1 and CDR2 from the germline V gene are MGHRA and YSYEKL. After removal of 1 base from V and 6 bases from J, the junction contained 7 bases not matched to a gene. There are 15 residues in the CDR3. The CDR3 here is CASSQVGQGRREQYF. The CDR3 bases are TGCGCCAGCAGCCAAGTCGGACAGGGGAGGCGCGAGCAGTACTTC.

This clonotype was seen ten or more times. V is TRBV18 and J is TRBJ2-1; 7 bases fit TRBD1. The V segment lost 1 base and the J segment 1 base; nucleotides outside the gene matches: 1. Per germline, CDR1 KGHSH and CDR2 LQKENI. The length of the CDR3 is 15 residues. Written as DNA, the CDR3 is TGTGCCAGCTCACCACTCAGGGGGTCCTACAATGAGCAGTTCTTC. Encoded protein: CASSPLRGSYNEQFF.

This clonotype was detected many times. This chain links TRBV20-1 with TRBJ1-6, with a tentative D call TRBD1 (6 bases). Looked up from germline, CDR1 is DFQATT and CDR2 is SNEGSKA (reference sequence). The CDR3 runs to 16 residues. Trimming took off 6 bases at V and 7 bases at J, with 22 bases between the two ends. The CDR3 region is CSAKDPSGAQNSPLHF. The CDR3 DNA reads as TGCAGTGCCAAGGATCCTTCGGGGGCGCAGAATTCACCCCTCCACTTT.

This clonotype was counted ten times or more. V and J are TRBV30 and TRBJ1-2; no definite D call. The CDR3 extends over 12 amino acids. V was shortened by 2 bases and J by 5 bases, with 9 bases between the two germline ends. CDR1 is GTSNPN, CDR2 SVGIG, per germline (reference sequence). This CDR3 is CAWSPTAYGYTF. CDR3 DNA sequence: TGTGCCTGGAGTCCCACGGCATATGGCTACACCTTC.

The V and J genes are TRBV3-1 and TRBJ2-7; tentatively, D is TRBD1 (5 bases). This CDR3 has 16 residues. Germline CDR1 is LGHDT and CDR2 is YNNKEL (reference sequence). Trimming stripped 0 bases from V and 2 bases from J, with 14 bases between. Here the CDR3 reads CASSQDLETATYEQYF. CDR3 nucleotides: TGTGCCAGCAGCCAAGATCTCGAGACAGCGACCTACGAGCAGTACTTC.

This clonotype has a single count. A much larger clone lies one base from this, so it may be a read error. V and J are TRBV20-1 and TRBJ2-6, with D perhaps matching TRBD1 (6 bases). The CDR3 length is 12 residues. Looked up from germline, CDR1 is DFQATT and CDR2 is SNEGSKA (reference sequence). The CDR3 DNA is TGCAGTGCTAGTCCAGGGGCCAACGGCCTGACTTTC. It yields the protein CSASPGANGLTF.

This clonotype was seen once. This sequence may be a read error, since a much larger clone differs from it by one base. The rearrangement uses TRBV12-5 and TRBJ2-3; D remains unclear. Germline V lookup: CDR1 LGHNT, CDR2 FRNRAP. The CDR3 is 11 residues long. The CDR3 DNA sequence: TGTGCTAGTGGGGGCACAGATCCGCAGTATTTT. Protein product: CASGGTDPQYF.

This clonotype showed up many times. The chain recombines TRBV12-3 or TRBV12-4 with TRBJ2-1; 12 positions agree with TRBD2. CDR3 length: 16 amino acids. With 7 bases clipped from V and 2 bases from J, the junction kept 6 bases outside the gene matches. CDR3 sequence (DNA): TGTGCCAGCACCCTACTAGCGGGGGGTACCTACAATGAGCAGTTCTTC. Translated: CASTLLAGGTYNEQFF.

In this sample, this clonotype turned up a few times. The chain is built from TRBV2 and TRBJ2-5; D tentatively reads TRBD1 or TRBD2 (6 bases each). This CDR3 is built from 13 residues. Germline CDR1 reads SNHLY; CDR2 reads FYNNEI. V lost 8 bases, J lost 5 bases, and 15 bases lay in between. The CDR3 nucleotides are TGTGCCAGCGGAGGGGGATCGGGCGAGACCCAGTACTTC. Translated, it gives CASGGGSGETQYF. The complete variable domain, with remaining parts taken from reference TRBV2 and TRBJ2-5, reads EPEVTQTPSHQVTQMGQEVILRCVPISNHLYFYWYRQILGQKVEFLVSFYNNEISEKSEIFDDQFSVERPDGSNFTLKIRSTKLEDSAMYFCASGGGSGETQYFGPGTRLLVL.

This clonotype was recorded at least ten times. The chain has TRBV20-1 and TRBJ2-6; 7 bases are a match to TRBD1. CDR3 length: 14 amino acids. Germline lookup yields CDR1 DFQATT and CDR2 SNEGSKA (reference sequence). The V and J ends lost 8 bases and 0 bases, in that order; junction bases with no gene match: 4. The CDR3: CSTGQSSGANVLTF. The CDR3 nucleotides are TGCAGTACGGGACAGAGCTCTGGGGCCAACGTCCTGACTTTC.